The present TCR beta chain was sequenced within a study of OX40 agonist ivuxolimab in advanced cancers. As for the study in general: Dose-escalation subjects each had hepatocellular carcinoma, melanoma, renal cell or head and neck cancer. Findings of the study overall: With doses of 0.1 to 3.0 mg/kg, CD4+ and CD8+ blood T cells had undergone clonal expansion by week 6.

The CDR3 spans 13 residues. V was clipped by 5 bases and J by 4 bases, with 9 bases between them. Germline V lookup: CDR1 SNHLY, CDR2 FYNNEI. Blood sampling took place at baseline, cycle 4 day 1, and cycle 7 day 1. Concerning this clone: Antigen: not known.

Measured with immunoSEQ multiplex PCR; TCRdb has only the in-frame clones, and not every one. The sample has tens of thousands of clones, 65% to 85% seen once. The chain combines TRBV2 with TRBJ2-1, with D hard to call. The sequence was obtained from an adult with an advanced solid tumor such as melanoma, head and neck, liver or kidney cancer. The source material was CD4+ or CD8+ T cells sorted from blood, sampled in a trial of the OX40 agonist ivuxolimab. The CDR3 protein is CASSYLGYNEQFF. For the CDR3, the DNA is TGTGCCAGCAGTTATCTAGGATACAATGAGCAGTTCTTC.